The 4 T cell receptor beta chains below all came from one sample that was sequenced in a study of cytomegalovirus exposure and HLA in healthy donors. The PCR ran on 60 Vbeta and 13 Jbeta primers. Only in-frame clones appear in the TCRdb table, and some are missing; sequencing was by immunoSEQ multiplex PCR. The table shows roughly 99,000 clones, with 74% occurring only once. Sequencing used PBMCs. The receptors derive from a woman aged 40 to 55 in good health and CMV-seropositive.

The chain links TRBV30 to TRBJ1-1; D is uncertain. The CDR3 is made up of 12 amino acids. Germline loops: CDR1 GTSNPN, CDR2 SVGIG (reference sequence). Trimming shortened V by 3 bases and J by 10 bases, and 15 bases separated the two germline ends. The CDR3 coding sequence is TGTGCCTGGAGAGACCAAGTGGGAGCAGCTTTCTTT. Translated: CAWRDQVGAAFF. The full variable domain, rest sourced from reference TRBV30 and TRBJ1-1, is SQTIHQWPATLVQPVGSPLSLECTVEGTSNPNLYWYRQAAGRGLQLLFYSVGIGQISSEVPQNLSASRPQDRQFILSSKKLLLSDSGFYLCAWRDQVGAAFFGQGTRLTVV.

Details on this clone: Other DNA sequences in the same sample also yield this CDR3. The rearrangement joins TRBV25-1 to TRBJ2-2; D possibly corresponds to TRBD2 (6 bases). V lost 7 bases, J lost 6 bases, and 9 bases lay in between. The CDR3 is 12 residues long. The V gene's germline CDR1 is MGHDK and CDR2 SYGVNS. DNA of the CDR3: TGTGCCAGCACCAGGGAGGCCGGGGAGCTGTTTTTT. It is translated as CASTREAGELFF.

Regarding this clone: Here the CDR3 omits its conserved ending phenylalanine or tryptophan, so a read error is the likely source. The DNA is omitted, as the CDR3 cannot be located on it reliably, and the CDR3 follows TCRdb's listing. The chain couples TRBV6-7 to TRBJ1-1; the table assigns TRBD1, which was not confirmed against the DNA. TRBV6-7 falls under the ORF class, with uncertain function. With termini counted, the CDR3 has 12 amino acids. The CDR3 protein is CASSYYRQIQNV.

As to this clone: The junction departs from the called germline gene at one end, perhaps through a read error. V and J are TRBV7-7 and TRBJ2-5, with unresolved D. This CDR3 has 12 residues. The germline CDR1 and CDR2 sequences are SSHAT and FNYEAQ (reference sequence). CDR3 sequence (DNA): TGTGCTAGCAGCCCGGACCAAGAGACCCAGTACTTC. Translating it yields CASSPDQETQYF.